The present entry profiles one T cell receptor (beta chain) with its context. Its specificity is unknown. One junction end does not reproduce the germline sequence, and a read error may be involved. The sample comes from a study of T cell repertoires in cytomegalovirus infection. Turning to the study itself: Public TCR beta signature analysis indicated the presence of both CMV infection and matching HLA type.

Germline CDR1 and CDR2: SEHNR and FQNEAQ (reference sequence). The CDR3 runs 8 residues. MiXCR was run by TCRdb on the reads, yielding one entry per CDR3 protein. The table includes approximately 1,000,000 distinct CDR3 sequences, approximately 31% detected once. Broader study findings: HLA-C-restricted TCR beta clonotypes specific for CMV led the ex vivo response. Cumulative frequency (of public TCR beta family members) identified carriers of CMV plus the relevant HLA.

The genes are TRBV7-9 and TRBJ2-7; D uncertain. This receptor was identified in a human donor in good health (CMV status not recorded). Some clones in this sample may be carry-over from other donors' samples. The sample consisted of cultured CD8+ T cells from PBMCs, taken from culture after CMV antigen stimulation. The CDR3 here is CASSLADF. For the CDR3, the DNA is TGTGCCAGCAGCTTAGCCGACTTC.